The clone carrying this T cell receptor beta chain was seen a few times. The antigen is not known. In terms of origin and age, donors were healthy Caucasian individuals from Russia aged roughly 6 to 100. This sample was taken from a study of blood T cells in healthy people across ages. Study results and caveats: Roughly linear age-related decline in beta diversity appeared, significant by age approximately 41.

Looked up from germline, CDR1 is SEHNR and CDR2 is FQNEAQ (reference sequence). This CDR3 has 18 amino acids. Deletions cut 0 bases from V and 2 bases from J, with 16 bases between. The use of a sample-barcoded 5' primer and a J-beta primer mix characterized a second PCR of about 7 to 12 cycles. Using its own MiXCR run on the 5' RACE reads, TCRdb lists one record per CDR3 protein. The sample lists about a million distinct CDR3 sequences; 48% were seen once. The specimen was blood. The chain employs TRBV7-9 and TRBJ1-4, with D possibly matching TRBD1 (6 bases). This clonotype originated in a man younger than 40 in good health. The CDR3 spells CASSLAPGQSPTNEKLFF. The CDR3 DNA sequence: TGTGCCAGCAGCTTAGCGCCCGGACAGTCTCCCACTAATGAAAAACTGTTTTTT.